These T cell receptor beta chains were read from a single sample in a study of cytomegalovirus exposure and HLA in healthy donors. Assay: immunoSEQ multiplex PCR; the TCRdb copy retains only in-frame clones and omits some. The sample lists roughly 130,000 clones, roughly 80% seen once, with 1% in the top ten. Sequencing was performed on PBMCs. The source of these receptors is a man aged 40-55 years in good health and CMV-seronegative. Each CDR3 is given with its conserved first and last residue. A D gene is named only where the DNA matches it firmly. Clone size is not always given. Where it is, it says once, few, many or a class for expanded clones.

clone size	CDR3 length	V gene	D gene	J gene	CDR3 DNA	CDR3 protein
-	15	TRBV6-1	-	TRBJ1-3	TGTGCCAGCAGTGAGGACAGATCCTCTGGAAACACCATATATTTT	CASSEDRSSGNTIYF
-	14	TRBV6-1	TRBD1	TRBJ1-3	TGTGCCAGCAGTGAAAGTGAAGAGGGGACAGGGGTGTATTTT	CASSESEEGTGVYF
-	13	TRBV10-1	TRBD2	TRBJ2-3	TGCGCCAGCAGCACTAGCGGCACAGATACGCAGTATTTT	CASSTSGTDTQYF
-	14	TRBV5-1	-	TRBJ1-2	TGCGCCAGCAGCTTGGACGGGGCGGGGTATGGCTACACCTTC	CASSLDGAGYGYTF
once	15	TRBV5-4	TRBD1	TRBJ2-7	TGTGCCAGCACCATTCAAAGGGCAGGGGGAACCGAGCAGTACTTC	CASTIQRAGGTEQYF
-	16	TRBV11-2	TRBD1	TRBJ2-7	TGTGCCAGCAGCTTATCCGGCAGGACAGGGGTTGACGAGCAGTACTTC	CASSLSGRTGVDEQYF
-	15	TRBV28	-	TRBJ1-5	TGTGCCAGCAGTACGGAGACAAGGGGATTTCAGCCCCAGCATTTT	CASSTETRGFQPQHF
-	12	TRBV7-9	-	TRBJ2-1	TGTGCCAGCAGCTTAGCGGGCCATGAGCAGTTCTTC	CASSLAGHEQFF
once	14	TRBV6-6	TRBD2	TRBJ2-7	TGTGCCAGCAGCCCCACTAGCGCCTCCTACGAGCAGTACTTC	CASSPTSASYEQYF
once	13	TRBV19	-	TRBJ2-7	TGTGCCAGTAGTATCGGTGGCGGACTCGAGCAGTACTTC	CASSIGGGLEQYF
-	12	TRBV30	TRBD1	TRBJ1-1	TGTGCCTGGAGACGGGACAGGGAATCGGCTTTCTTT	CAWRRDRESAFF
once	14	TRBV29-1	-	TRBJ1-2	TGCAGCGTTGGATCCCAGGCTTTGGGCTATGGCTACACCTTC	CSVGSQALGYGYTF
once	16	TRBV10-2	TRBD2	TRBJ2-7	TGCGCCAGCAGTGAACTGGGGACTAGCGGGAACTACGAGCAGTACTTC	CASSELGTSGNYEQYF
-	16	TRBV7-3	TRBD2	TRBJ2-2	TGTGCCAGCAGCTTAATGGCGGGAGGGGACACCGGGGAGCTGTTTTTT	CASSLMAGGDTGELFF
-	13	TRBV7-3	-	TRBJ1-1	TGTGCCAGCAGCGGGGCCATTGGGGACTTGGCTTTCTTT	CASSGAIGDLAFF
-	14	TRBV5-1	TRBD2	TRBJ2-1	TGCGCCAGCAGCTTGCCGGGAGGAGTCTGGGAGCAGTTCTTC	CASSLPGGVWEQFF
few	14	TRBV2	-	TRBJ1-2	TGTGCCAGCAGCGAGTACAGGGAGGGTAATGGCTACACCTTC	CASSEYREGNGYTF
-	19	TRBV28	TRBD1	TRBJ2-6	TGTGCCAGCAGTTTAAATCGACAGGGGGCGACCTCTGGGGCCAACGTCCTGACTTTC	CASSLNRQGATSGANVLTF
-	14	TRBV7-7	TRBD1	TRBJ2-3	TGTGCCAGCAGCTTGACAGGGGGCCAGGATACGCAGTATTTT	CASSLTGGQDTQYF
-	14	TRBV7-2	TRBD1	TRBJ1-1	TGTGCCAGCGACGCAGGGGGTGGGCACACTGAAGCTTTCTTT	CASDAGGGHTEAFF
-	13	TRBV29-1	-	TRBJ1-4	TGCAGCGTTGTTAGGCAGGCTAATGAAAAACTGTTTTTT	CSVVRQANEKLFF
-	15	TRBV19	-	TRBJ2-2	TGTGCCAGTAGTCGGGGGACGACGAACACCGGGGAGCTGTTTTTT	CASSRGTTNTGELFF
-	13	TRBV7-9	-	TRBJ1-2	TGTGCCAGCATTACCGGGACAAACTATGGCTACACCTTC	CASITGTNYGYTF
-	15	TRBV5-1	TRBD2	TRBJ2-7	TGCGCCAGCAGCCTTGGGACTAGCGGGTCCTACGAGCAGTACTTC	CASSLGTSGSYEQYF
-	12	TRBV7-2	-	TRBJ2-7	TGTGCCAGCAGCTTGTCCAACTACGAGCAGTACTTC	CASSLSNYEQYF
few	15	TRBV6-1	TRBD2	TRBJ2-7	TGTGCCAGCAGTGAAGGGAGCGGGGCTTCCTACGAGCAGTACTTC	CASSEGSGASYEQYF
-	15	TRBV7-3	-	TRBJ2-3	TGTGCCAGCAGCTCGGTACAACTAAGCACAGATACGCAGTATTTT	CASSSVQLSTDTQYF
-	14	TRBV7-2	TRBD2	TRBJ2-7	TGTGCCAGCAGCTCCGGGACTACTACCTACGAGCAGTACTTC	CASSSGTTTYEQYF
-	14	TRBV10-3	TRBD2	TRBJ2-5	TGTGCCATCAGGGATAGGACTAGCGGGGAGACCCAGTACTTC	CAIRDRTSGETQYF
-	16	TRBV27	TRBD2	TRBJ2-1	TGTGCCAGCAGTCCACACCTAGCGGACTCCTACAATGAGCAGTTCTTC	CASSPHLADSYNEQFF
-	13	TRBV6-4	-	TRBJ2-2	TGTGCCAGCAGTGTATCGAACACCGGGGAGCTGTTTTTT	CASSVSNTGELFF
-	15	TRBV7-8	TRBD1	TRBJ1-4	TGTGCCAGCAGCCCCCGGGACAGGGGGAAAGAAAAACTGTTTTTT	CASSPRDRGKEKLFF
-	11	TRBV30	TRBD1	TRBJ2-7	TGTGCCTGGAGGGACAGGGCCGAGCAGTACTTC	CAWRDRAEQYF
-	14	TRBV10-3	TRBD2	TRBJ2-1	TGTGCCATACGACTAGCCACGGGACTAAATGAGCAGTTCTTC	CAIRLATGLNEQFF
-	15	TRBV2	-	TRBJ2-6	TGTGCCAGCAGTATCGCGCACTCTGGGGCCAACGTCCTGACTTTC	CASSIAHSGANVLTF
-	16	TRBV6-5	TRBD1	TRBJ2-7	TGTGCCAGCAGTTCCCCCCGGACAGGGGGGTCCTACGAGCAGTACTTC	CASSSPRTGGSYEQYF
-	13	TRBV30	-	TRBJ2-7	TGTGCCTGGAGTGTGGCGGGCCGCTACGAGCAGTACTTC	CAWSVAGRYEQYF
-	13	TRBV28	-	TRBJ1-2	TGTGCCAGCAGTTTCCCAGGGGAGGGTGGCTACACCTTC	CASSFPGEGGYTF
-	14	TRBV7-9	-	TRBJ2-3	TGTGCCAGCAGCTTAGATACGGCCCAGCAGGAAGAGTATTTT	CASSLDTAQQEEYF
-	12	TRBV5-8	-	TRBJ1-2	TGTGCCAGCAGCCCTAGAGGGTATGGCTACACCTTC	CASSPRGYGYTF
-	14	TRBV27	TRBD1	TRBJ1-5	TGTGCCAGCAGTCCTGGGACAGGGCCCTCGGCCCAGCATTTT	CASSPGTGPSAQHF
few	15	TRBV5-8	-	TRBJ1-3	TGTGCCAGCAGGCCTCTATGGGGGGGCGCAAACACCATATATTTT	CASRPLWGGANTIYF
once	15	TRBV28	TRBD1	TRBJ1-5	TGTGCCAGCAGAATCGACAGGGCTAGCAATCAGCCCCAGCATTTT	CASRIDRASNQPQHF
-	15	TRBV2	TRBD2	TRBJ2-2	TGTGCCAGCAAGCCGGGACTAGGGGGCACCGGGGAGCTGTTTTTT	CASKPGLGGTGELFF
-	11	TRBV10-2	-	TRBJ2-1	TGCGCCAGCAGTGTGCAGGATGAGCAGTTCTTC	CASSVQDEQFF
once	15	TRBV6-5	-	TRBJ2-2	TGTGCCAGCAGTTACAGGACTACCAACACCGGGGAGCTGTTTTTT	CASSYRTTNTGELFF
-	13	TRBV27	-	TRBJ2-7	TGTGCCAGCAGTTTGTCCAGGGACTACGAGCAGTACTTC	CASSLSRDYEQYF
-	12	TRBV12-5	-	TRBJ1-1	TGTGCTAGTGGTCCAGGGAACACTGAAGCTTTCTTT	CASGPGNTEAFF
-	13	TRBV5-1	TRBD2	TRBJ2-5	TGCGCCAGCAGCTTGACTAGCGTGGAGACCCAGTACTTC	CASSLTSVETQYF